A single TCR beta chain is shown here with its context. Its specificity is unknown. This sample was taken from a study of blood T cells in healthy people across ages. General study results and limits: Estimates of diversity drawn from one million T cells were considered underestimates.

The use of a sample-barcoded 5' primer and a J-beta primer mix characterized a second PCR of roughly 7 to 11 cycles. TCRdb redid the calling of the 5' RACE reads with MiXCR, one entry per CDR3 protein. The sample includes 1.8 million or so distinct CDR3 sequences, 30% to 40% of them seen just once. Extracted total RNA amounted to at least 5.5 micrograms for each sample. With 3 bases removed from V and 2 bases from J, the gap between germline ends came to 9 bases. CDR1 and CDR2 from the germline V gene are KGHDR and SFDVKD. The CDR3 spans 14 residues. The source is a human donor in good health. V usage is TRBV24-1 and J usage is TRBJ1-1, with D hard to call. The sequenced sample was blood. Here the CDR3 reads CATSDDGQNTEAFF. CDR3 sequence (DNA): TGTGCCACCAGTGATGACGGGCAAAACACTGAAGCTTTCTTT.